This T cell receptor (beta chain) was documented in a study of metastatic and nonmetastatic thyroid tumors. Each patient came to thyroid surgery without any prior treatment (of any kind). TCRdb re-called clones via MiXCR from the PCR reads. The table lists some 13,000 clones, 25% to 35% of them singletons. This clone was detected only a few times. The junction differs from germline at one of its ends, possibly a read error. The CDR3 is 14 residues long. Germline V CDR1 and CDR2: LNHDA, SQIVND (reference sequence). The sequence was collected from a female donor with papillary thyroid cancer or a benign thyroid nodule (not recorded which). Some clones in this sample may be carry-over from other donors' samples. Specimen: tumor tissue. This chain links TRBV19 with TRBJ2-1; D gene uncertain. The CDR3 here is CASSIACSYNEQFF. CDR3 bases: TGTGCCAGTAGTATAGCGTGCTCCTACAACGAGCAGTTCTTC.